Shown below are 29 T cell receptor beta chains from a single sample sequenced in a study of T-cell reconstitution after alpha-beta-depleted transplantation in children. The library targeted TCRbeta and was prepared with unique molecular identifiers. One entry per CDR3 protein, called by TCRdb with MiXCR from the PCR reads. The sample comprises fewer than 500,000 distinct CDR3 sequences, about 45% of which are singletons, and 25% to 30% rests with the top ten. The specimen comprised PBMCs, sampled before TCRalphabeta/CD19-depleted stem cell transplant. These receptors were obtained from a girl aged 2 to 10 with aplastic anemia, due to receive a stem cell transplant.

In its sample, this clonotype was seen many times. The gene calls are TRBV5-6 and TRBJ1-2; the D gene is possibly TRBD1 (5 bases). The germline CDR1 and CDR2 sequences are SGHDT and YYEEEE. The V end lost 2 bases, the J end lost 2 bases, and 7 bases lay between the germline ends. The CDR3 spans 13 residues. The CDR3: CASSFGGNYGYTF. The CDR3, as DNA: TGTGCCAGCAGCTTCGGGGGGAACTATGGCTACACCTTC. The full variable domain, rest sourced from reference TRBV5-6 and TRBJ1-2, is DAGVTQSPTHLIKTRGQQVTLRCSPKSGHDTVSWYQQALGQGPQFIFQYYEEEERQRGNFPDRFSGHQFPNYSSELNVNALLLGDSALYLCASSFGGNYGYTFGSGTRLTVV.

The chain is built from TRBV7-6 and TRBJ2-5; 8 nucleotides match TRBD1. This CDR3 is 15 amino acids long. The V gene end was trimmed by 3 bases and the J gene end by 5 bases; junction bases not matched to a gene: 8. Germline V gives CDR1 SGHVS, CDR2 FNYEAQ. CDR3 DNA: TGTGCCAGCAGCTTTGGCAGGGGGCGCATGGAGACCCAGTACTTC. This gives the protein CASSFGRGRMETQYF.

This clonotype was picked up a small number of times. The chain uses TRBV9 and TRBJ1-6; TRBD1 is a possible D gene (5 bases). The V gene's germline CDR1 is SGDLS and CDR2 YYNGEE. The CDR3 is 15 amino acids. Trimming took 0 bases from V and 4 from J, leaving 8 bases between them. CDR3 in DNA: TGTGCCAGCAGCGTAGACGGGGGATATAATTCACCCCTCCACTTT. It translates to CASSVDGGYNSPLHF.

This rearrangement joins TRBV9 to TRBJ2-1, with 12 bases matching TRBD1. Germline loops: CDR1 SGDLS, CDR2 YYNGEE. Trimming cost V 3 bases and J 5 bases; bases outside gene matches: 6. The CDR3 consists of 16 residues. CDR3 in amino acids: CASSGPGQGANNEQFF. CDR3 nucleotides: TGTGCCAGCAGCGGACCGGGACAGGGGGCGAACAATGAGCAGTTCTTC.

The chain couples TRBV6-1 to TRBJ1-5; 7 bases are a match to TRBD1. Germline V gene data show CDR1 as MNHNS and CDR2 as SASEGT. The CDR3 length is 15 residues. Trimming at V came to 5 bases and at J to 6 bases, leaving 10 bases not matched to a gene. The chain's CDR3 is CASSPTGSGGQPQHF. The CDR3 DNA reads TGTGCCAGCAGTCCGACAGGGTCAGGAGGTCAGCCCCAGCATTTT.

This clonotype showed up just a few times. The chain uses TRBV27 and TRBJ2-7; tentatively, D is TRBD2 (6 bases). Trimming cost V 2 bases and J 5 bases, with 10 bases left between them. Germline values: CDR1 MNHEY, CDR2 SMNVEV (reference sequence). The CDR3 loop spans 13 amino acids. The CDR3 loop reads CASSLAGIHEQYF. In DNA form, the CDR3 reads TGTGCCAGCAGTTTAGCGGGGATCCACGAGCAGTACTTC.

This clonotype was seen more than once but under ten times. The chain uses TRBV5-1 and TRBJ2-5; 8 bases align to TRBD2. After removal of 0 bases from V and 3 bases from J, the junction contained 10 bases not matched to a gene. CDR1 and CDR2 (germline): SGHRS, YFSETQ. The CDR3 runs to 17 residues. The CDR3, as DNA: TGCGCCAGCAGCTTGGCCCTGAGCGGGGGCGCGGAAGAGACCCAGTACTTC. Amino acid sequence: CASSLALSGGAEETQYF.

This clonotype has a count of ten or more. This rearrangement joins TRBV20-1 to TRBJ2-2, with D perhaps assigned TRBD1 or TRBD2 (6 bases each). CDR3 length: 14 amino acids. Germline values: CDR1 DFQATT, CDR2 SNEGSKA (reference sequence). V lost 6 bases to trimming and J lost 5 bases, with 16 bases between them. This chain's CDR3 is CSAGGGGRTGELFF. CDR3 nucleotide sequence: TGCAGTGCCGGAGGAGGGGGACGGACCGGGGAGCTGTTTTTT.

This clonotype has ten or more counts. The chain is built from TRBV27 and TRBJ2-7; no reliable D call. V lost 5 bases to trimming and J lost 1 base, with 9 bases between them. Germline CDR1 and CDR2: MNHEY and SMNVEV (reference sequence). The CDR3 covers 13 residues. CDR3 in amino acids: CASSNGRSYEQYF. The CDR3 DNA reads as TGTGCCAGCAGTAACGGCAGATCCTACGAGCAGTACTTC.

This rearrangement joins TRBV10-3 to TRBJ2-5, with D maybe TRBD2 (6 bases). V gave up 0 bases and J gave up 2 bases, with 7 bases separating them. CDR1 is ENHRY and CDR2 is SYGVKD in the germline V gene. The CDR3 is 14 residues long. CDR3 amino acids: CAISESGGQETQYF. For the CDR3, the DNA is TGTGCCATCAGTGAGTCGGGAGGTCAAGAGACCCAGTACTTC.

This clonotype was counted many times. The V call is TRBV5-1, the J call TRBJ2-1, with a possible D match to TRBD2 (6 bases). The CDR3 has 14 amino acids. Germline CDR1 is SGHRS and CDR2 is YFSETQ. The V gene lost 2 bases and the J gene lost 9 bases, with 15 bases spanning the gap. CDR3: CASSFRTKATEQFF. The CDR3 DNA reads as TGCGCCAGCAGCTTTAGGACTAAGGCGACTGAGCAGTTCTTC.

V and J are TRBV5-6 and TRBJ2-7, with 10 bases identical to TRBD1. V lost 4 bases and J lost 5; bases outside the gene matches: 9. The germline V gene encodes CDR1 SGHDT and CDR2 YYEEEE. The CDR3 contains 15 residues. CDR3 nucleotide sequence: TGTGCCAGCAGCGAACGGACAGGGGGTTTTGACGAGCAGTACTTC. Protein sequence: CASSERTGGFDEQYF.

V usage is TRBV7-3 and J usage is TRBJ2-2; 7 bases line up with TRBD1. The germline V gene encodes CDR1 SGHTA and CDR2 FQGTGA. This CDR3 is built from 12 residues. The V segment lost 8 bases and the J segment 5 bases; nucleotides outside the gene matches: 2. CDR3 amino acids: CASQGETGELFF. The CDR3 nucleotides read TGTGCCAGCCAGGGGGAGACCGGGGAGCTGTTTTTT.

V is TRBV7-3 and J is TRBJ1-5; D call uncertain. V was pared by 5 bases and J by 0 bases, with 14 bases between. This CDR3 contains 16 residues. Germline V CDR1 and CDR2: SGHTA, FQGTGA. This CDR3 reads CASSLLGRNSNQPQHF. The DNA for the CDR3 is TGTGCCAGCAGCCTTCTAGGGCGAAATAGCAATCAGCCCCAGCATTTT.

The rearrangement links TRBV20-1 to TRBJ2-1; 11 bases map to TRBD2. The CDR3 length is 19 residues. Germline CDR1 and CDR2: DFQATT and SNEGSKA (reference sequence). V shed 1 base, J shed 2 bases, and the junction held 13 bases outside the gene matches. The CDR3 loop reads CSARGVTSGDNIAYNEQFF. As DNA, the CDR3 is TGCAGTGCTAGAGGAGTGACTAGCGGGGATAATATCGCCTACAATGAGCAGTTCTTC.

V usage is TRBV5-1 and J usage is TRBJ1-1; tentative D call: TRBD1 (5 bases). CDR1 and CDR2 (germline): SGHRS, YFSETQ. V was trimmed by 4 bases and J by 3 bases, leaving 19 bases between them. This CDR3 is 16 amino acids long. The CDR3 DNA reads TGCGCCAGCAGCCCCAGGTCTAGGGGTGGGGACACTGAAGCTTTCTTT. This sequence encodes CASSPRSRGGDTEAFF.

The rearrangement links TRBV20-1 to TRBJ2-7; 7 positions agree with TRBD2. Per germline, CDR1 DFQATT and CDR2 SNEGSKA (reference sequence). This CDR3 has 12 residues. V was pared by 3 bases and J by 5 bases, with 4 bases of the junction left unmatched. This CDR3 is CSARRGSHEQYF. The CDR3, as DNA: TGCAGTGCTAGGCGGGGGTCCCACGAGCAGTACTTC.

There are many counts of this clonotype. This sequence joins TRBV29-1 and TRBJ2-7; D is unclear. V lost 4 bases and J lost 1, with 8 bases in between. The CDR3 sequence is 12 residues long. Germline CDR1 SQVTM, CDR2 ANQGSEA. The CDR3 DNA follows: TGCAGCGTTGCCGGCTATTCCTACGAGCAGTACTTC. This gives the protein CSVAGYSYEQYF.

The chain links TRBV20-1 to TRBJ1-5, with TRBD1 as a possible D gene (6 bases). V shed 5 bases and J shed 9 bases, with 17 bases lying between them. Per the germline V gene, CDR1 is DFQATT and CDR2 is SNEGSKA (reference sequence). The CDR3 has 13 residues. The CDR3 region is CSAGRQIQGPQHF. CDR3 bases: TGCAGTGCTGGTCGACAGATACAGGGGCCCCAGCATTTT.

In this sample, this clonotype turned up many times. V is TRBV27 and J is TRBJ2-1, with unresolved D. The CDR3 extends over 14 amino acids. Germline CDR1 is MNHEY and CDR2 is SMNVEV (reference sequence). Trimming pared 1 base from V and 5 bases from J, leaving 9 bases between. This CDR3 reads CASSLLSADNEQFF. The CDR3 DNA is TGTGCCAGCAGTTTATTAAGTGCGGACAATGAGCAGTTCTTC.

This chain uses TRBV7-2 with TRBJ2-1; 7 nucleotides line up with TRBD1. With 0 bases clipped from V and 4 bases from J, the junction kept 6 bases outside the gene matches. The V gene's germline CDR1 is SGHTA and CDR2 FQGNSA. This CDR3 region has 16 residues. CDR3 amino acids: CASSLAQDRRYNEQFF. CDR3 nucleotide sequence: TGTGCCAGCAGCTTAGCGCAGGACAGGCGTTACAATGAGCAGTTCTTC.

This clonotype has ten or more counts. This sequence joins TRBV9 and TRBJ2-2, with TRBD2 matching 7 bases. CDR1 is SGDLS, CDR2 YYNGEE, per germline. After removal of 3 bases from V and 1 base from J, the junction contained 6 bases not matched to a gene. The CDR3 is made up of 16 amino acids. CDR3 in amino acids: CASSAWASGNTGELFF. The CDR3 bases are TGTGCCAGCAGCGCCTGGGCTAGCGGGAACACCGGGGAGCTGTTTTTT.

A remark on this clonotype: At one end, the junction sequence differs from germline, possibly due to a read error. The chain employs TRBV7-3 and TRBJ1-1; possible D gene TRBD1, 5 bases. Germline CDR1 SGHTA, CDR2 FQGTGA. CDR3 size: 15 residues. CDR3 residues: CVSGGPTGMNTEAFF. CDR3 nucleotide sequence: TGTGTCAGCGGGGGACCCACGGGGATGAACACTGAAGCTTTCTTT.

This clonotype appeared a few times. The rearrangement uses TRBV7-2 and TRBJ2-7; 8 bases fit TRBD2. The CDR3 contains 15 residues. The V and J ends lost 1 base and 0 bases, in that order; junction bases with no gene match: 2. Germline V gene data show CDR1 as SGHTA and CDR2 as FQGNSA. DNA for the CDR3: TGTGCCAGCAGCTTAGGACTAGCGTACTCCTACGAGCAGTACTTC. This translates into CASSLGLAYSYEQYF.

The table lists this clonotype with many counts. The chain employs TRBV4-3 and TRBJ2-7; tentatively, D is TRBD2 (6 bases). This CDR3 contains 15 residues. V lost 3 bases and J lost 5, with 17 bases in between. Germline lookup yields CDR1 LGHNA and CDR2 YSLEER. CDR3 protein: CASSQSGHYGDEQYF. CDR3 DNA sequence: TGCGCCAGCAGCCAGAGCGGGCATTACGGGGACGAGCAGTACTTC.

Comments on this clonotype: One end of the junction is discordant with germline, which a read error may explain. The gene calls are TRBV5-1 and TRBJ2-2; possibly TRBD1 or TRBD2 for D (5 bases each). Germline V gene data show CDR1 as SGHRS and CDR2 as YFSETQ. This CDR3 has 14 amino acids. Written as DNA, the CDR3 is TGCGCCAGCAGCTCCGGGGCGAACACCGGGGAGCTGTCTTTT. Translating it yields CASSSGANTGELSF.

This chain joins TRBV7-2 and TRBJ2-3, with 9 bases identical to TRBD2. The V gene end was trimmed by 0 bases and the J gene end by 7 bases; junction bases not matched to a gene: 5. Germline V gives CDR1 SGHTA, CDR2 FQGNSA. This CDR3 contains 15 residues. The CDR3 loop reads CASSLAGAGGYTQYF. DNA for the CDR3: TGTGCCAGCAGCTTAGCGGGGGCGGGAGGGTATACGCAGTATTTT.

The chain joins TRBV6-1 to TRBJ1-1; no reliable D call. Germline assignment: CDR1 MNHNS and CDR2 SASEGT. V was shortened by 7 bases and J by 6 bases, with 9 bases between the two germline ends. There are 11 residues in the CDR3. The DNA of the CDR3 is TGTGCCAGCAACCCCCGGTCTGAAGCTTTCTTT. It codes for CASNPRSEAFF.

This clonotype turned up a few times. This chain joins TRBV20-1 and TRBJ1-6, with a tentative D call TRBD1 (5 bases). Looked up from germline, CDR1 is DFQATT and CDR2 is SNEGSKA (reference sequence). This CDR3 spans 17 amino acids. V lost 6 bases and J 0 bases, leaving 18 bases between the germline ends. The CDR3 DNA follows: TGCAGTGCCCACCGGGCCTCAGGGCCCTCCTATAATTCACCCCTCCACTTT. It translates to CSAHRASGPSYNSPLHF.